The 15 T cell receptor beta chains below were found in one sample sequenced in a study of blood T cell repertoires in COVID-19. Using immunoSEQ multiplex PCR, the repertoire was profiled, and TCRdb retains in-frame clones only, with some absent. The sample includes around 100,000 clones, about 85% of them seen just once. The sequenced sample consisted of peripheral blood. The source is a man aged 50 or older with acute or convalescent COVID-19.

The V and J genes are TRBV29-1 and TRBJ1-1; a possible D gene is TRBD1 (5 bases). CDR3 length equals 12 residues. Between the trimmed V and J ends, which lost 3 bases and 4 bases, there was a span of 9 bases. Germline values: CDR1 SQVTM, CDR2 ANQGSEA. The CDR3 spells CSVEPGRTEAFF. CDR3 nucleotide sequence: TGCAGCGTTGAGCCAGGGCGCACTGAAGCTTTCTTT.

This clone was counted between two and nine times. This sequence joins TRBV5-1 and TRBJ2-1; tentatively, D is TRBD2 (5 bases). The CDR3 totals 14 residues. CDR1 is SGHRS and CDR2 is YFSETQ in the germline V gene. Trimming took off 0 bases at V and 7 bases at J, with 11 bases between the two ends. CDR3 nucleotide sequence: TGCGCCAGCAGCTTGGTCCAGAGGGCGAATGAGCAGTTCTTC. Translated: CASSLVQRANEQFF.

The CDR3 is CAISEGQGHPYEQYV. Written as DNA, the CDR3 is TGTGCCATCAGTGAGGGACAGGGCCACCCCTACGAGCAGTACGTC. This chain uses TRBV10-3 with TRBJ2-7; 8 nucleotides line up with TRBD1. The CDR3 consists of 15 residues. Germline values: CDR1 ENHRY, CDR2 SYGVKD. Losses at the gene ends were 2 bases for V and 2 bases for J; bases not matched to a gene: 5.

The V gene is TRBV7-2, the J gene TRBJ2-7, with a possible D match to TRBD1 (5 bases). With 4 bases removed from V and 3 bases from J, the gap between germline ends came to 7 bases. Germline CDR1 SGHTA, CDR2 FQGNSA. The CDR3 is 12 residues long. In DNA, the CDR3 is TGTGCCAGCAGCTCTAGGGGCTACGAGCAGTACGTC. This gives the protein CASSSRGYEQYV.

J is TRBJ2-3 and V is TRBV19, with D unresolved. The CDR3 totals 15 residues. Germline CDR1 is LNHDA and CDR2 is SQIVND (reference sequence). Trimming shortened V by 1 base and J by 1 base, and 9 bases separated the two germline ends. The DNA of the CDR3 is TGTGCCAGTAGTATAGGGATCCGGGGCACAGATACGCAGTATTTT. Residues: CASSIGIRGTDTQYF. The entire variable domain, with the rest obtained from reference TRBV19 and TRBJ2-3, is as follows: DGGITQSPKYLFRKEGQNVTLSCEQNLNHDAMYWYRQDPGQGLRLIYYSQIVNDFQKGDIAEGYSVSREKKESFPLTVTSAQKNPTAFYLCASSIGIRGTDTQYFGPGTRLTVL.

The chain employs TRBV2 and TRBJ2-7; D is undetermined. V lost 10 bases, J lost 2 bases, and 18 bases lay in between. CDR1 and CDR2 (germline): SNHLY, FYNNEI. The CDR3 length is 14 residues. DNA of the CDR3: TGTGCCACAACAATCGGGTTTTCGGCCTACGAGCAGTACTTC. Protein sequence: CATTIGFSAYEQYF. Drawing the rest from reference TRBV2 and TRBJ2-7, the complete variable domain is EPEVTQTPSHQVTQMGQEVILRCVPISNHLYFYWYRQILGQKVEFLVSFYNNEISEKSEIFDDQFSVERPDGSNFTLKIRSTKLEDSAMYFCATTIGFSAYEQYFGPGTRLTVT.

The rearrangement links TRBV5-1 to TRBJ1-2; 9 positions agree with TRBD1. Trimming cost V 1 base and J 4 bases; bases outside gene matches: 5. The CDR3 has 15 amino acids. Germline lookup yields CDR1 SGHRS and CDR2 YFSETQ. CDR3 nucleotide sequence: TGCGCCAGCAGCTTGTATGGGACAGGGATCTATGGCTACACCTTC. This gives the protein CASSLYGTGIYGYTF.

This chain uses TRBV30 with TRBJ2-7; 8 nucleotides match TRBD1. The germline V gene has CDR1 GTSNPN and CDR2 SVGIG (reference sequence). With V trimmed by 0 bases and J by 5 bases, 6 bases remained unmatched. The CDR3 has 14 amino acids. The CDR3, as DNA: TGTGCCTGGAGTGTCGGTGCAGGGGGCGACGAGCAGTACTTC. Amino acid sequence: CAWSVGAGGDEQYF. The whole variable domain, filled in from reference TRBV30 and TRBJ2-7, reads SQTIHQWPATLVQPVGSPLSLECTVEGTSNPNLYWYRQAAGRGLQLLFYSVGIGQISSEVPQNLSASRPQDRQFILSSKKLLLSDSGFYLCAWSVGAGGDEQYFGPGTRLTVT.

The CDR3 region has the DNA TGTGCCAGCAGCTTTCCCTCGGGACAGGCCCTCGCCGGGAGCACTGAAGCTTTCTTT. Translation: CASSFPSGQALAGSTEAFF. J is TRBJ1-1 and V is TRBV7-2, with TRBD1 matching over 8 bases. V shed 3 bases, J shed 4 bases, and the junction held 19 bases outside the gene matches. Germline CDR1 reads SGHTA; CDR2 reads FQGNSA. The CDR3 totals 19 residues.

The chain is built from TRBV5-1 and TRBJ2-3; 10 bases map to TRBD2. The ends lost 0 bases at V and 2 bases at J; junction bases unmatched: 6. Germline CDR1 SGHRS, CDR2 YFSETQ. The CDR3 is 17 residues long. DNA for the CDR3: TGCGCCAGCAGCTTGGCCCCTAGCGGGGGAACCACAGATACGCAGTATTTT. Protein: CASSLAPSGGTTDTQYF.

The J gene is TRBJ2-5, the V gene TRBV12-5; 8 nucleotides agree with TRBD1. The V segment lost 1 base and the J segment 1 base; nucleotides outside the gene matches: 2. The germline V gene has CDR1 LGHNT and CDR2 FRNRAP. The CDR3 has 15 residues. The CDR3 reads CASGLGTGTQETQYF. The CDR3 DNA reads as TGTGCTAGTGGTTTGGGGACAGGGACCCAAGAGACCCAGTACTTC. The entire variable domain, with the rest obtained from reference TRBV12-5 and TRBJ2-5, is as follows: DARVTQTPRHKVTEMGQEVTMRCQPILGHNTVFWYRQTMMQGLELLAYFRNRAPLDDSGMPKDRFSAEMPDATLATLKIQPSEPRDSAVYFCASGLGTGTQETQYFGPGTRLLVL.

This clone has only a few counts. V is TRBV5-4 and J is TRBJ2-2; no clear D gene. CDR1 and CDR2 from the germline V gene are SGHNT and YYREEE (reference sequence). Deletions cut 5 bases from V and 5 bases from J, with 16 bases between. This CDR3 is 15 amino acids long. CDR3 coding DNA: TGTGCCAGCAGGCGTGATGGTGGGCGAACCGGGGAGCTGTTTTTT. Amino acid sequence: CASRRDGGRTGELFF.

This chain joins TRBV3-1 (or the pseudogene TRBV3-2) and TRBJ1-5; TRBD1 matches 7 bases. Germline CDR1 LGHDT, CDR2 YNNKEL (reference sequence). The CDR3 is 15 amino acids. V gave up 4 bases and J gave up 3 bases; unmatched junction bases: 6. The CDR3 sequence: CASSRRTGVNQPQHF. The DNA of the CDR3 is TGTGCCAGCAGCCGCCGTACAGGGGTCAATCAGCCCCAGCATTTT.

V is TRBV4-1 and J is TRBJ1-6; unclear D gene. Trimming cost V 4 bases and J 9 bases, with 16 bases left between them. The CDR3 contains 15 residues. Per germline, CDR1 MGHRA and CDR2 YSYEKL. In DNA form, the CDR3 reads TGCGCCAGCAGCCGCCTCCTTCAGCGTGGTTCACCCCTCCACTTT. Translating gives CASSRLLQRGSPLHF.

The chain carries TRBV10-3 and TRBJ1-5; TRBD1 might be the D (6 bases). CDR3 length equals 15 residues. The germline V gene encodes CDR1 ENHRY and CDR2 SYGVKD. The V end lost 2 bases, the J end lost 7 bases, and 15 bases lay between the germline ends. In DNA form, the CDR3 reads TGTGCCATCAGTGAGCCGGGACAAACAGGGCAGCCCCAGCATTTT. This sequence encodes CAISEPGQTGQPQHF.